The rows below give T cell receptor beta chains drawn from one sample of a study of Graves' ophthalmopathy and Graves' hyperthyroidism. TCRdb re-called the multiplex PCR reads through MiXCR, storing one row per CDR3 protein. The sample shows around 1,200,000 distinct CDR3 sequences, 35% to 45% of them seen only once. Sequenced material: peripheral blood or thyroid tissue (not recorded which). The receptors were sampled from an adult man with Graves' hyperthyroidism. The CDR3 runs from the conserved cysteine through the conserved F or W. The order of the fields is D gene, J gene, V gene, CDR3 protein. A D gene is named only where the DNA matches it firmly.

D: -; J: TRBJ1-1; V: TRBV4-3; CDR3: CASSQDRSTNTEAFF
D: -; J: TRBJ1-4; V: TRBV9; CDR3: CASSVDGRPNEKLFF
D: -; J: TRBJ1-6; V: TRBV30; CDR3: CAWSVGPYSPLHF
D: -; J: TRBJ2-1; V: TRBV7-2; CDR3: CASSFGRGYNEQFF
D: -; J: TRBJ2-2; V: TRBV4-1; CDR3: CASSRATGLNTGELFF
D: -; J: TRBJ1-2; V: TRBV7-7; CDR3: CASSSTAGTVDGYTF
D: TRBD1; J: TRBJ1-1; V: TRBV12-3/TRBV12-4; CDR3: CASGPQGAGEAFF
D: -; J: TRBJ1-1; V: TRBV19; CDR3: CASSPLSSGTEAFF
D: -; J: TRBJ1-2; V: TRBV29-1; CDR3: CSVEAGNYGYTF
D: -; J: TRBJ2-7; V: TRBV5-6; CDR3: CASNRGDYEQYF
D: -; J: TRBJ1-4; V: TRBV20-1; CDR3: CSARESTNEKLFF
D: -; J: TRBJ1-2; V: TRBV7-9; CDR3: CASSLSTLWLYGYTF
D: -; J: TRBJ1-2; V: TRBV2; CDR3: CASGGGGAYGYTF
D: -; J: TRBJ1-5; V: TRBV19; CDR3: CASSTNSVGPNQPQHF
D: TRBD2; J: TRBJ2-7; V: TRBV12-3/TRBV12-4; CDR3: CASSPGTSGEKSYEQYF
D: -; J: TRBJ1-6; V: TRBV11-2; CDR3: CASSKQGLGSPLHF
D: TRBD1; J: TRBJ1-6; V: TRBV6-5; CDR3: CASSYSRGDNEAFNSPLHF
D: -; J: TRBJ2-7; V: TRBV7-9; CDR3: CASSSASQPQQYF
D: -; J: TRBJ1-6; V: TRBV7-9; CDR3: CASSINLDSPLHF
D: -; J: TRBJ2-7; V: TRBV19; CDR3: CASSIGTFGDEQYF